This T cell receptor (beta chain) was identified during a study of T cell responses to AZD1222 COVID-19 vaccine. The study's findings and limits: Repertoires were obtained solely post-peak T cell response. Clonal diversity was possibly underestimated, and white British individuals and females predominated among donors. Researchers report vaccine-associated CD4 TCRs spanning spike, with dominance at 160-218 and 743-854. Just five or six AZD1222 recipients were seropositive at baseline.

TCRdb keeps only in-frame clones here, not all; method: immunoSEQ multiplex PCR. The sample comprises roughly 120,000 clones, about 86% of which are singletons, and less than 15% rests with the top ten. The count of this clone is one. Its matching antigen is unknown. Trimming at V came to 6 bases and at J to 5 bases, leaving 6 bases not matched to a gene. The CDR3 is made up of 13 amino acids. Germline values: CDR1 SGHAT, CDR2 FQNNGV. The sequence came from an adult in good health. The specimen comprised peripheral blood, sampled on day 0 of AZD1222 vaccination. The chain joins TRBV11-2 to TRBJ1-1, with 7 bases identical to TRBD1. In DNA, the CDR3 is TGTGCCAGCAGAATAACAGGGGCGACTGAAGCTTTCTTT. It yields the protein CASRITGATEAFF.